This TCR beta chain was identified during a study of T cell repertoires in cytomegalovirus infection. Study summary: CMV infection plus the matching HLA type was flagged by public TCR beta signatures.

Findings and limits, study-wide: The response measured ex vivo was dominated by TCR beta clonotypes (HLA-C-restricted and CMV-specific). Of the TCR beta families, the public ones yielded a cumulative frequency that identified carriers of CMV plus the relevant HLA.

This clonotype was counted many times. Its antigen is not identified. Each CDR3 protein is one row after TCRdb ran MiXCR on the reads. The table has fewer than 350,000 distinct CDR3 sequences, more than 9% seen once. This CDR3 contains 14 residues. The V gene's germline CDR1 is SGHTA and CDR2 FQGNSA. V lost 4 bases to trimming and J lost 4 bases, with 11 bases between them. This clonotype originated in a human donor in good health (CMV status not recorded). Some clones in this sample may be carry-over from other donors' samples. This sequence joins TRBV7-2 and TRBJ1-5; D not resolved. Sequenced: PBMCs. The CDR3 nucleotides read TGTGCCAGCAGCTCTCCTAGAGGGAATCAGCCCCAGCATTTT. It specifies CASSSPRGNQPQHF.